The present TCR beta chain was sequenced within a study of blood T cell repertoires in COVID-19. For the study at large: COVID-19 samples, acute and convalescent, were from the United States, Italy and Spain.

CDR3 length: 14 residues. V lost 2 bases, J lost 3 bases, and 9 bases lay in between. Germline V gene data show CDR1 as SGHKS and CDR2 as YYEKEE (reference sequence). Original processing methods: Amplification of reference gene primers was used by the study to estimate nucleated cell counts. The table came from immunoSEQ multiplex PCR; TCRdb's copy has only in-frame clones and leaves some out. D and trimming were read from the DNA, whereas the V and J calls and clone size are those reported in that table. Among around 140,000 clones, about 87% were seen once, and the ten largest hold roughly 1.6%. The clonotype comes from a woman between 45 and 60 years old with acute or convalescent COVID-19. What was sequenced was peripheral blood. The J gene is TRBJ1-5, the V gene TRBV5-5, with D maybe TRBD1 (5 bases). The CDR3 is CASSFGGLNQPQHF. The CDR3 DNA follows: TGTGCCAGCAGCTTCGGGGGACTCAATCAGCCCCAGCATTTT. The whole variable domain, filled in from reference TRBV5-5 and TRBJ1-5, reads DAGVTQSPTHLIKTRGQQVTLRCSPISGHKSVSWYQQVLGQGPQFIFQYYEKEERGRGNFPDRFSARQFPNYSSELNVNALLLGDSALYLCASSFGGLNQPQHFGDGTRLSIL.